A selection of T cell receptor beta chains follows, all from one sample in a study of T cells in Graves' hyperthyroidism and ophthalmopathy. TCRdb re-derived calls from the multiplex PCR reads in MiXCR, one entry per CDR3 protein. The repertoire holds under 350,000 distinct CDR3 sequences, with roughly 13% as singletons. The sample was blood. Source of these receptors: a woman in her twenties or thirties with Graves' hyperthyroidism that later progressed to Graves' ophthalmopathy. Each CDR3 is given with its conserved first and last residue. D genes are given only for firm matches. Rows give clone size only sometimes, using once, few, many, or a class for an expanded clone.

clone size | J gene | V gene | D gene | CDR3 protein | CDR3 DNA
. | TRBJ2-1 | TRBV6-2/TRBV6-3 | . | CASSYSMGLREQFF | TGTGCCAGCAGTTACTCGATGGGGTTACGTGAGCAGTTCTTC
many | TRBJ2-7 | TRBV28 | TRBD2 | CASSLTDVGGRNEQYF | TGTGCCAGCAGTTTAACCGATGTGGGCGGGAGAAACGAGCAGTACTTC
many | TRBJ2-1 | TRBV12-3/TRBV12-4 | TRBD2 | CASTRTSGPITYNEQFF | TGTGCCAGCACCCGGACTAGCGGGCCTATAACCTACAATGAGCAGTTCTTC
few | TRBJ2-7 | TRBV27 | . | CASSLAQRVYEQYF | TGTGCCAGCTCCCTCGCGCAGCGGGTTTACGAGCAGTACTTC
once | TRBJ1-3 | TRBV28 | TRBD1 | CASSTRQGHTIYF | TGTGCCAGCAGTACTAGACAGGGACACACCATATATTTT
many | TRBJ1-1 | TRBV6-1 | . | CASSYTQNTEAFF | TGTGCCAGCAGTTACACTCAGAACACTGAAGCTTTCTTT
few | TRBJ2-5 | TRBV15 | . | CATSPRPLETQYF | TGTGCCACCAGCCCCCGCCCCTTAGAGACCCAGTACTTC
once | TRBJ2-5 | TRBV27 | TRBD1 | CASRSGDRQETQYF | TGTGCCAGCAGATCCGGGGACAGGCAAGAGACCCAGTACTTC
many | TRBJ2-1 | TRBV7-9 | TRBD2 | CASSSMGGGSSYNEQFF | TGTGCCAGCAGCTCCATGGGGGGGGGAAGCTCCTACAATGAGCAGTTCTTC
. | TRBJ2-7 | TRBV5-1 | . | CASSFEQVYEKYF | TGCGCCAGCAGCTTCGAACAGGTCTACGAGAAGTACTTC
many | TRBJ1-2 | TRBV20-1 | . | CSARVSGYGYTF | TGCAGTGCTAGAGTGAGTGGGTATGGCTACACCTTC
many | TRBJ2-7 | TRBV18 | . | CASSPRPSSYEQYF | TGTGCCAGCTCACCCCGACCGTCTTCCTACGAGCAGTACTTC
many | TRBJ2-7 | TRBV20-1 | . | CSAKHRDGTSYEQYF | TGCAGTGCTAAGCACCGGGACGGCACCTCCTACGAGCAGTACTTC
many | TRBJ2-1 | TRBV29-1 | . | CSVDSGYHEQFF | TGCAGCGTTGATTCAGGGTATCATGAGCAGTTCTTC
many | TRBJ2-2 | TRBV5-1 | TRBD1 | CASSPQGTGNTGELFF | TGCGCCAGCAGCCCCCAGGGGACAGGGAACACCGGGGAGCTGTTTTTT
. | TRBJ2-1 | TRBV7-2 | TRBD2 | CASSLGASGYNEQFF | TGTGCCAGCAGTTTAGGGGCTAGCGGCTACAATGAGCAGTTCTTC
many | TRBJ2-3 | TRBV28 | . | CASSGGLSTDTQYF | TGTGCCAGCAGTGGTGGGCTTAGCACAGATACGCAGTATTTT
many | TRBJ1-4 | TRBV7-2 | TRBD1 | CASSLQGATNEKLFF | TGTGCCAGCAGCTTACAGGGGGCAACTAATGAAAAACTGTTTTTT
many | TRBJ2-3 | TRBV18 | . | CASSPRGLADTQYF | TGTGCCAGCTCACCCCGTGGGCTCGCAGATACGCAGTATTTT
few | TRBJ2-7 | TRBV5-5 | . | CASSLAARTSEQYF | TGTGCCAGCAGCTTGGCAGCGCGGACAAGCGAGCAGTACTTC